Listed here is a single TCR beta chain. Antigen: not known. UMIs containing a 6-nucleotide sample barcode were added via template switching. TCRdb reprocessed the 5' RACE reads and stores each CDR3 protein as one record, lacking DNA. The repertoire table contains about 450,000 distinct CDR3 sequences. This sample was included in a study of monozygotic twins with inflammatory bowel disease. Points from the study as a whole: IBD patients displayed reduced TCRbeta diversity (inverse Simpson) when set against healthy co-twins.

The sequencing sample was made of blood. This sequence was found in a human donor with ulcerative colitis or Crohn's disease, or a healthy co-twin of an affected twin (not recorded which).

CDR3: CSAAGLAYEQYF. The chain uses TRBV20-1 and TRBJ2-7; TCRdb indicates TRBD2, and absent DNA this call remains unverified. Germline values: CDR1 DFQATT, CDR2 SNEGSKA (reference sequence). The CDR3 runs to 12 residues.